One and the same sample provided the 9 T cell receptor beta chains below, sequenced in a study of blood T cell repertoires in COVID-19. Assay used: immunoSEQ multiplex PCR; TCRdb lists only in-frame clones, some missing. This sample carries about 160,000 clones, about 85% of them seen once, and the ten largest clones take around 4.6%. Input material: peripheral blood. Source of these receptors: a woman aged 55-75 years with active or convalescent COVID-19.

The V gene is TRBV30, the J gene TRBJ2-7; the D gene is possibly TRBD1 (6 bases). The CDR3 spans 11 residues. CDR1 GTSNPN and CDR2 SVGIG come from the germline V gene (reference sequence). V was clipped by 5 bases and J by 6 bases, with 11 bases between them. Written as DNA, the CDR3 is TGTGCCTGGGGATCGACAGGCGAGCAGTACTTC. Protein: CAWGSTGEQYF.

The chain combines TRBV5-1 with TRBJ2-6, with TRBD1 identical over 8 bases. Germline trimming cut 3 bases from V and 13 bases from J; bases unmatched to any gene: 12. The CDR3 extends over 15 amino acids. Looked up from germline, CDR1 is SGHRS and CDR2 is YFSETQ. CDR3 coding DNA: TGCGCCAGCAGCTGGGGGACAGGACGACTTGGTGTCCTGACTTTC. Its protein product is CASSWGTGRLGVLTF.

The chain is built from TRBV6-5 and TRBJ2-1; 9 bases fit TRBD1. This CDR3 contains 16 residues. The junction had 7 bases not matched to a gene; V was cut back by 1 base and J by 6 bases. Germline V gene lookup returns CDR1 MNHEY and CDR2 SVGAGI. The CDR3: CASSYYGAGQGNEQFF. CDR3 sequence (DNA): TGTGCCAGCAGTTACTACGGGGCGGGACAGGGCAATGAGCAGTTCTTC.

The chain joins TRBV11-2 to TRBJ1-2; the match to TRBD1 covers 8 bases. Germline loops: CDR1 SGHAT, CDR2 FQNNGV. This CDR3 spans 13 amino acids. V dropped 6 bases and J dropped 4; count of bases not matched to a gene: 4. The CDR3: CASRLGTGYGYTF. In DNA form, the CDR3 reads TGTGCCAGCAGGCTCGGGACAGGCTATGGCTACACCTTC.

This clone is a singleton in its sample. The junction and the germline gene differ at one end; a read error may be behind it. The J gene is TRBJ1-5, the V gene TRBV7-2; no firm D call. This CDR3 spans 13 amino acids. Germline V gene sequence: CDR1 SGHTA, CDR2 FQGNSA. The CDR3 here is CASSLDSYQPQHF. In DNA form, the CDR3 reads TGTGCCAGCAGCTTAGATAGCTATCAGCCCCAGCATTTT.

The rearrangement uses TRBV7-2 and TRBJ1-5; possibly TRBD1 for D (6 bases). Germline-derived CDR1 and CDR2 are SGHTA and FQGNSA. There are 14 residues in the CDR3. V gave up 4 bases and J gave up 3 bases, with 10 bases separating them. The CDR3 bases are TGTGCCAGCAGCTGGGACACCAACAATCAGCCCCAGCATTTT. Amino acids: CASSWDTNNQPQHF.

This clone was counted only a few times. The chain has TRBV7-9 and TRBJ1-6, with TRBD1 identical over 7 bases. Germline CDR1 reads SEHNR; CDR2 reads FQNEAQ (reference sequence). CDR3 length: 15 amino acids. Trimming at V came to 6 bases and at J to 6 bases, leaving 8 bases not matched to a gene. The CDR3 loop reads CASRGDGTANSPLHF. The CDR3 DNA follows: TGTGCCAGCAGAGGGGACGGGACAGCTAATTCACCCCTCCACTTT.

V gene TRBV10-3 combines with J gene TRBJ2-3; maybe TRBD2 (5 bases). The CDR3 loop spans 14 amino acids. V was trimmed by 8 bases and J by 3 bases, leaving 15 bases between them. The V gene's germline CDR1 is ENHRY and CDR2 SYGVKD. The CDR3 protein is CAIGSVPPTDTQYF. The CDR3 DNA follows: TGTGCCATCGGTAGCGTCCCCCCTACAGATACGCAGTATTTT.

This chain connects TRBV7-2 to TRBJ2-3; 12 bases are a match to TRBD2. This CDR3 is built from 17 residues. The junction had 9 bases not matched to a gene; V was cut back by 2 bases and J by 6 bases. Germline V gives CDR1 SGHTA, CDR2 FQGNSA. The CDR3 DNA is TGTGCCAGCAGCTTAAATCTAGCGGGGGGGCGGTTGGATACGCAGTATTTT. Protein: CASSLNLAGGRLDTQYF.